This TCR beta chain was observed in a study of cytomegalovirus exposure and HLA in healthy donors. Study overall: Across around 400 genotyped donors, more than 75% landed in the Caucasian-associated ancestry cluster.

Findings of the study overall: An analysis that was carried out later associated about 17,000 TCR beta sequences with HLA alleles at 0.05 false discovery rate. In vitro data verified a few CMV-associated chains as specific for CMV antigens.

The study ran its PCR with 60 Vbeta and 13 Jbeta primers. Only in-frame clones appear in the TCRdb table, and some are missing; sequencing was by immunoSEQ multiplex PCR. The listing records about 67,000 clones. For this clone: Its antigen is as yet unknown.

This CDR3 comprises 15 residues. The germline V gene has CDR1 ENHRY and CDR2 SYGVKD. V gave up 3 bases and J gave up 0 bases, with 9 bases separating them. Sequenced sample: PBMCs. The source of this sequence is a man between 25 and 39 years old in good health and CMV-seropositive. The chain employs TRBV10-3 and TRBJ1-5; D might be TRBD1 (5 bases). The CDR3 DNA reads as TGTGCCATCAGTGAATCAGGGTATAGCAATCAGCCCCAGCATTTT. Translation gives CAISESGYSNQPQHF.